This TCR beta chain is from a study of T cell repertoires in cytomegalovirus infection. Across the whole study: As its CMV epitopes, the study selected recently identified HLA-C-restricted and well-studied HLA-B-restricted targets. Indications of both CMV infection and matching HLA type were provided by public TCR beta signatures. Findings and caveats of the study: The response measured ex vivo was dominated by TCR beta clonotypes (HLA-C-restricted and CMV-specific).

J gave up 5 bases and V 6 bases, and 6 bases lay outside the gene matches. Germline CDR1 is DFQATT and CDR2 is SNEGSKA (reference sequence). The CDR3 extends over 13 amino acids. In regard to this clonotype: What it recognizes is unknown.

In TCRdb, the reads were re-called with MiXCR into one record per CDR3 protein. The sample contains some 350,000 distinct CDR3 sequences, roughly a third of which appear only once. The chain recombines TRBV20-1 with TRBJ2-1, with 8 bases that match TRBD2. This specimen consisted of cultured PBMCs, obtained from culture after CMV antigen stimulation. This receptor was identified in a human donor in good health (CMV status not recorded). Some clones in this sample may be carry-over from other donors' samples. CDR3 coding DNA: TGCAGTGCACCCCGGGAGGGCAACAATGAGCAGTTCTTC. Its protein is CSAPREGNNEQFF.